The clone carrying this T cell receptor (beta chain) has ten or more counts. Time point denoted: after trial treatment. Regarding treatment: LDRT plus nivolumab, ipilimumab, low-dose cyclophosphamide and aspirin (RACIN trial). The TCRs were subjected to amplification over approximately 20 PCR cycles employing a constant-region primer in conjunction with a V-primer adapter. Each CDR3 protein is one row after TCRdb ran MiXCR on the reads. The table records approximately 52,000 distinct CDR3 sequences, around a third of them present only once. These data belong to a study of low-dose radiotherapy and immunotherapy resistance in tumors. Background on the study: A daily 300 mg dose of oral aspirin was taken by patients for four cycles from cycle 1 day 1.

Germline CDR1 and CDR2: MNHEY and SMNVEV (reference sequence). The V gene lost 7 bases and the J gene lost 4 bases, with 13 bases spanning the gap. The CDR3 totals 14 residues. The origin of this receptor is a male donor with rectosigmoid adenocarcinoma. The specimen comprised PBMCs, sampled after low-dose radiotherapy plus immunotherapy. V usage is TRBV27 and J usage is TRBJ2-2; D unclear. CDR3 residues: CASTLLPATGELFF. The CDR3 bases are TGTGCCAGCACACTGCTACCCGCCACCGGGGAGCTGTTTTTT.